The 25 T cell receptor beta chains below come from one sample, sequenced in a study of technical replicates of blood from a few donors. TCRdb's table, derived via immunoSEQ multiplex PCR, lists solely in-frame clones and lacks some. The sample shows fewer than 100,000 clones, about 89% of them seen only once. Sequenced: T cells isolated from PBMCs. The receptors originated from a human donor in good health.

This clone was found once. The V call is TRBV28, the J call TRBJ1-1; 10 bases are shared with TRBD1. Germline V gives CDR1 MDHEN, CDR2 SYDVKM. With 1 base clipped from V and 7 bases from J, the junction kept 9 bases outside the gene matches. The CDR3 has 16 amino acids. CDR3 sequence: CASSLSFSTGGVEAFF. The CDR3 DNA reads TGTGCCAGCAGTTTATCCTTTTCGACAGGGGGCGTTGAAGCTTTCTTT.

A note on this clone: Other DNA sequences in the same sample also yield this CDR3. The V call is TRBV7-8, the J call TRBJ2-7; 7 bases map to TRBD2. In germline, CDR1 is SGHVS, CDR2 FQNEAQ. J lost 2 bases, V lost 5 bases, and 9 bases had no gene match. This CDR3 is 15 amino acids long. In nucleotides, the CDR3 is TGTGCCAGCAGCCCCCAAATGAGCGGGGCCTACGAGCAGTACTTC. Its protein product is CASSPQMSGAYEQYF.

The chain links TRBV27 to TRBJ1-2; the match to TRBD1 covers 9 bases. After removal of 4 bases from V and 4 bases from J, the junction contained 7 bases not matched to a gene. This CDR3 contains 15 residues. CDR1 and CDR2 (germline): MNHEY, SMNVEV (reference sequence). In DNA, the CDR3 is TGTGCCAGCAGTTGGTCGGGACAGGGAGGCTATGGCTACACCTTC. The encoded protein is CASSWSGQGGYGYTF.

The CDR3 sequence is CSVGRTSGFYEQYF. The CDR3, as DNA: TGCAGCGTTGGGCGGACTAGCGGTTTCTACGAGCAGTACTTC. The chain combines TRBV29-1 with TRBJ2-5, with 10 positions matching TRBD2. The J call is doubtful: the DNA matches TRBJ2-7 better. The CDR3 contains 14 residues. Germline V lookup: CDR1 SQVTM, CDR2 ANQGSEA.

The CDR3 is CASSPGLAVTYEQYF. Written as DNA, the CDR3 is TGTGCCAGCTCACCGGGACTAGCGGTTACCTACGAGCAGTACTTC. V usage is TRBV18 and J usage is TRBJ2-7; 11 bases map to TRBD2. Unmatched junction bases numbered 3, after V lost 3 bases and J lost 2 bases. CDR3 length equals 15 residues. CDR1 KGHSH and CDR2 LQKENI come from the germline V gene.

The V gene is TRBV4-2, the J gene TRBJ2-5; 7 positions agree with TRBD2. The germline V gene has CDR1 LGHNA and CDR2 YNFKEQ. The CDR3 spans 16 residues. Trimming took 0 bases from V and 1 from J; bases not matched to a gene: 5. CDR3 amino acids: CASSQDIAGRQETQYF. The CDR3 nucleotides read TGTGCCAGCAGCCAAGATATAGCGGGTCGCCAAGAGACCCAGTACTTC.

This clone appeared a single time. For the CDR3, the DNA is TGTGCCAGCAGCTTGCGGGGGATGGAGACCCAGTACTTC. It specifies CASSLRGMETQYF. This rearrangement joins TRBV5-4 to TRBJ2-5, with D maybe TRBD2 (6 bases). V was trimmed by 1 base and J by 5 bases, leaving 9 bases between them. Germline lookup yields CDR1 SGHNT and CDR2 YYREEE (reference sequence). CDR3 length: 13 residues. Drawing the rest from reference TRBV5-4 and TRBJ2-5, the complete variable domain is ETGVTQSPTHLIKTRGQQVTLRCSSQSGHNTVSWYQQALGQGPQFIFQYYREEENGRGNFPPRFSGLQFPNYSSELNVNALELDDSALYLCASSLRGMETQYFGPGTRLLVL.

V is TRBV28 and J is TRBJ1-1; TRBD1 matches at 10 bases. Germline V gene lookup returns CDR1 MDHEN and CDR2 SYDVKM. The V segment lost 4 bases and the J segment 1 base; nucleotides outside the gene matches: 6. The CDR3 runs to 16 residues. DNA of the CDR3: TGTGCCAGCAGTTCACTTGGACAGGGGGGGAACACTGAAGCTTTCTTT. As protein: CASSSLGQGGNTEAFF.

The chain is built from TRBV7-3 and TRBJ2-7; TRBD2 aligns across 8 bases. Germline V gene data show CDR1 as SGHTA and CDR2 as FQGTGA. Unmatched junction bases numbered 12, after V lost 4 bases and J lost 7 bases. The CDR3 extends over 15 amino acids. CDR3 loop: CASSSTGGVAQEQYF. CDR3 nucleotide sequence: TGTGCCAGCAGCTCCACCGGGGGGGTAGCTCAGGAGCAGTACTTC.

This rearrangement joins TRBV2 to TRBJ2-7, with 10 bases that match TRBD2. Germline V CDR1 and CDR2: SNHLY, FYNNEI. V gave up 2 bases and J gave up 5 bases; unmatched junction bases: 9. The CDR3 runs 16 residues. The CDR3, as DNA: TGTGCCAGCAGTGAAAGAGGCCTAGCGGGAGCGAACGAGCAGTACTTC. It yields the protein CASSERGLAGANEQYF.

The chain employs TRBV7-2 and TRBJ2-5, with 10 nucleotides matching TRBD2. The CDR3 sequence is 16 residues long. CDR1 SGHTA and CDR2 FQGNSA come from the germline V gene. The ends lost 5 bases at V and 5 bases at J; junction bases unmatched: 11. The CDR3 sequence: CASSLRQAGGGETQYF. CDR3 sequence (DNA): TGTGCCAGCAGCCTACGACAAGCGGGAGGGGGGGAGACCCAGTACTTC.

V is TRBV10-3 and J is TRBJ2-1; weak D call: TRBD2 (7 bases). Trimming left V 5 bases short and J 0 bases short, with 11 bases between. CDR3 length equals 15 residues. The germline CDR1 and CDR2 sequences are ENHRY and SYGVKD. The chain's CDR3 is CAISPAGHSYNEQFF. In DNA form, the CDR3 reads TGTGCCATCAGTCCAGCGGGACACTCCTACAATGAGCAGTTCTTC.

This chain uses TRBV18 with TRBJ1-4, with TRBD1 as a possible D gene (5 bases). In germline, CDR1 is KGHSH, CDR2 LQKENI. Deletions cut 3 bases from V and 6 bases from J, with 11 bases between. The CDR3 totals 14 residues. CDR3 in DNA: TGTGCCAGCTCACCCGACAGCGACTATGAAAAACTGTTTTTT. Its translation: CASSPDSDYEKLFF.

This rearrangement joins TRBV6-1 to TRBJ2-7; D gene ambiguous. Germline-derived CDR1 and CDR2 are MNHNS and SASEGT. Between the trimmed V and J ends, which lost 5 bases and 0 bases, there was a span of 14 bases. The CDR3 consists of 15 residues. The chain's CDR3 is CASSPGYVSSYEQYF. Written as DNA, the CDR3 is TGTGCCAGCAGTCCGGGTTACGTTAGCTCCTACGAGCAGTACTTC.

This clone was counted a single time. This sequence joins TRBV11-2 and TRBJ2-6; D is unresolved. V was clipped by 4 bases and J by 2 bases, with 18 bases between them. This CDR3 comprises 18 residues. Germline V gives CDR1 SGHAT, CDR2 FQNNGV. The CDR3 spells CASSSPRLSLAGANVLTF. Here the CDR3 DNA reads TGTGCCAGCAGCTCGCCCCGACTGAGCCTTGCTGGGGCCAACGTCCTGACTTTC.

CDR3 loop: CASSRGSEQFF. CDR3 nucleotides: TGTGCCAGCAGCCGAGGGAGTGAGCAGTTCTTC. This chain joins TRBV7-8 and TRBJ2-1; possible D gene TRBD2, 5 bases. The CDR3 spans 11 residues. Germline assignment: CDR1 SGHVS and CDR2 FQNEAQ. V shed 5 bases and J shed 9 bases, with 8 bases lying between them.

The V call is TRBV7-9, the J call TRBJ2-7; 11 bases align to TRBD1. The trim removed 5 bases at V and 5 bases at J, leaving 2 bases unmatched. The CDR3 extends over 13 amino acids. The germline CDR1 and CDR2 sequences are SEHNR and FQNEAQ (reference sequence). CDR3 bases: TGTGCCAGCAGCCGGACAGGGGGCAACGAGCAGTACTTC. It codes for CASSRTGGNEQYF.

The V gene is TRBV7-2, the J gene TRBJ2-3; 8 bases are a match to TRBD2. With V trimmed by 5 bases and J by 0 bases, 4 bases remained unmatched. Germline V gives CDR1 SGHTA, CDR2 FQGNSA. The CDR3 is 15 amino acids. The CDR3 loop reads CASSQSGSSTDTQYF. The CDR3 nucleotides read TGTGCCAGCAGCCAGAGCGGGAGTAGCACAGATACGCAGTATTTT.

The CDR3 nucleotides are TGTGCCATCAGTGAAGGACAGGGTGCAAACACCATATATTTT. Translating it yields CAISEGQGANTIYF. V and J are TRBV10-3 and TRBJ1-3, with 8 nucleotides matching TRBD1. The V segment lost 3 bases and the J segment 6 bases; nucleotides outside the gene matches: 4. Germline V gives CDR1 ENHRY, CDR2 SYGVKD. This CDR3 is built from 14 residues.

This sequence joins TRBV28 and TRBJ1-2; 7 bases are shared with TRBD1. The germline gives CDR1 MDHEN, CDR2 SYDVKM. V gave up 3 bases and J gave up 4 bases; unmatched junction bases: 5. This CDR3 spans 14 amino acids. This CDR3 is CASSFNDRAYGYTF. CDR3 DNA: TGTGCCAGCAGTTTTAACGACAGGGCCTATGGCTACACCTTC.

The chain's CDR3 is CASSYSVRAGDYGYTF. Here the CDR3 DNA reads TGTGCCAGCAGTTACTCGGTCAGGGCGGGAGACTATGGCTACACCTTC. The rearrangement uses TRBV6-6 and TRBJ1-2; D might be TRBD1 (5 bases). The germline V gene has CDR1 MNHNY and CDR2 SVGAGI (reference sequence). The CDR3 is 16 residues long. V lost 0 bases and J lost 3, with 14 bases in between.

The rearrangement links TRBV9 to TRBJ2-1; 7 bases agree with TRBD1. In germline, CDR1 is SGDLS, CDR2 YYNGEE. CDR3 length equals 18 residues. V lost 2 bases, J lost 4 bases, and 15 bases stayed unmatched. The CDR3 bases are TGTGCCAGCAGCGTTACAGGGGATCCAACGTCTTTTTACAATGAGCAGTTCTTC. This sequence encodes CASSVTGDPTSFYNEQFF.

The chain couples TRBV10-3 to TRBJ1-5, with D uncertain. Looked up from germline, CDR1 is ENHRY and CDR2 is SYGVKD. The CDR3 extends over 12 amino acids. V shed 3 bases and J shed 7 bases, with 7 bases lying between them. The CDR3: CAISEGLQPQHF. CDR3 nucleotide sequence: TGTGCCATCAGTGAAGGACTGCAGCCCCAGCATTTT.

The rearrangement joins TRBV6-1 to TRBJ2-7; a weak D match, TRBD1 (6 bases). Germline V gene sequence: CDR1 MNHNS, CDR2 SASEGT. The ends were cut back, 6 bases at V and 4 bases at J, with 16 bases in the middle. The CDR3 runs 14 residues. For the CDR3, the DNA is TGTGCCAGCAGCGCCCCGGACAGCTCATACGAGCAGTACTTC. This codes for CASSAPDSSYEQYF.

This chain links TRBV19 with TRBJ2-7; D perhaps matches TRBD2 (5 bases). The CDR3 totals 14 residues. The germline gives CDR1 LNHDA, CDR2 SQIVND (reference sequence). Trimming took off 7 bases at V and 3 bases at J, with 16 bases between the two ends. CDR3 bases: TGTGCCAGTAAATTGGTTGCGGGTCGCTACGAGCAGTACTTC. As protein: CASKLVAGRYEQYF.